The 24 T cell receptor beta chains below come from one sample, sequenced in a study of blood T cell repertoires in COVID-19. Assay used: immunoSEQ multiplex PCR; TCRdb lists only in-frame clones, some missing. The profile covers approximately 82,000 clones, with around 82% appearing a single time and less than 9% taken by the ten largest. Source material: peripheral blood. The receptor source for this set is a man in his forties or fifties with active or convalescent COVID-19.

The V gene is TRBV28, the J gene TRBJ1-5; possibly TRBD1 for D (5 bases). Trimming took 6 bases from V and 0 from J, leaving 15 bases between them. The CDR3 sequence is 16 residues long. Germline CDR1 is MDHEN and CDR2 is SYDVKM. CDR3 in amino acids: CASSASAGTSNQPQHF. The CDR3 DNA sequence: TGTGCCAGCAGCGCTTCGGCGGGGACTAGCAATCAGCCCCAGCATTTT.

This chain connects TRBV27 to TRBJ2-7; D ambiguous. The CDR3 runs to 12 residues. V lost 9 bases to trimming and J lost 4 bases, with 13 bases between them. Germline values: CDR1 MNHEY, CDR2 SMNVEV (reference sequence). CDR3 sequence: CARSPSGYEQYV. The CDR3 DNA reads TGTGCCAGATCTCCGTCGGGTTACGAGCAGTACGTC.

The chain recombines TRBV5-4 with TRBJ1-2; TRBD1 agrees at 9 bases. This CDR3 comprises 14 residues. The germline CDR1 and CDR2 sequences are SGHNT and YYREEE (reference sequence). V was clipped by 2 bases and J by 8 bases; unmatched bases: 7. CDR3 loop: CASSFRTGEFGYTF. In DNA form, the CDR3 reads TGTGCCAGCAGCTTCCGGACAGGGGAGTTCGGCTACACCTTC.

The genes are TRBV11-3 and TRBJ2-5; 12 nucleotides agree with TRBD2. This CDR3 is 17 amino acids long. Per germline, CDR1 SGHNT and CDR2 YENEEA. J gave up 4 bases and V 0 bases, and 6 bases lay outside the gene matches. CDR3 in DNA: TGTGCCAGCAGCTTAGAGGTGACTAGCGGGGGCCGAGAGACCCAGTACTTC. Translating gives CASSLEVTSGGRETQYF.

The CDR3 nucleotides read TGTGCCAGCAGCTTAATCGAAGGGAGCGCCGGGGAGCTGTTTTTT. It translates to CASSLIEGSAGELFF. The chain couples TRBV11-2 to TRBJ2-2, with D possibly TRBD2 on 5 matching bases. CDR1 is SGHAT, CDR2 FQNNGV, per germline. The CDR3 totals 15 residues. V was shortened by 2 bases and J by 6 bases, with 13 bases between the two germline ends.

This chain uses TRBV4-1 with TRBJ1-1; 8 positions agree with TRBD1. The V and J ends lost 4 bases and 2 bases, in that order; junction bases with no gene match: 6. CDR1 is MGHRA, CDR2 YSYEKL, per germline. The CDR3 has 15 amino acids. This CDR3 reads CASSRLGQGNTEAFF. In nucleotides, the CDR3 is TGCGCCAGCAGCCGCCTCGGACAGGGAAACACTGAAGCTTTCTTT.

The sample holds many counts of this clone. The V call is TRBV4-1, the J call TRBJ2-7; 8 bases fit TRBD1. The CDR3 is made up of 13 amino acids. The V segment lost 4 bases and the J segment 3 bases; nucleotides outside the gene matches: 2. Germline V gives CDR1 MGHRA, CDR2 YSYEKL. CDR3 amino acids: CASSLGQGYEQYF. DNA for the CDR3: TGCGCCAGCAGCCTTGGACAGGGCTACGAGCAGTACTTC.

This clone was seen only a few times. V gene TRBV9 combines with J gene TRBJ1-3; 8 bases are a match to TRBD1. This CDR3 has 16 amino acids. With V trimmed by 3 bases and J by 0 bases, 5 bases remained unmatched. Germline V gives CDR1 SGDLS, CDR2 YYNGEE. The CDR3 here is CASSASTGVSGNTIYF. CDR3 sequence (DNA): TGTGCCAGCAGCGCCTCGACAGGGGTCTCTGGAAACACCATATATTTT.

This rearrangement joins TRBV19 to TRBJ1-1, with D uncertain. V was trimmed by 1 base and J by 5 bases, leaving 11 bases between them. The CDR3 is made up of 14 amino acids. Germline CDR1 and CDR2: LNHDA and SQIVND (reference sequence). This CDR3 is CASSIGAGGTEAFF. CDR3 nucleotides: TGTGCCAGTAGTATAGGCGCGGGAGGAACTGAAGCTTTCTTT. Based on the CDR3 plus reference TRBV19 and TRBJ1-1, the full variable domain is DGGITQSPKYLFRKEGQNVTLSCEQNLNHDAMYWYRQDPGQGLRLIYYSQIVNDFQKGDIAEGYSVSREKKESFPLTVTSAQKNPTAFYLCASSIGAGGTEAFFGQGTRLTVV.

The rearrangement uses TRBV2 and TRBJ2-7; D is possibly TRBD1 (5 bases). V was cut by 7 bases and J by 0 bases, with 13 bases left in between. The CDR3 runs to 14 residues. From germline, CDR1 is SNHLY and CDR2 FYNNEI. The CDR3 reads CASNLPTDSYEQYF. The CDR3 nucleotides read TGTGCCAGCAATCTCCCGACAGACTCCTACGAGCAGTACTTC. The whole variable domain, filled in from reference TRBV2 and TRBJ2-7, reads EPEVTQTPSHQVTQMGQEVILRCVPISNHLYFYWYRQILGQKVEFLVSFYNNEISEKSEIFDDQFSVERPDGSNFTLKIRSTKLEDSAMYFCASNLPTDSYEQYFGPGTRLTVT.

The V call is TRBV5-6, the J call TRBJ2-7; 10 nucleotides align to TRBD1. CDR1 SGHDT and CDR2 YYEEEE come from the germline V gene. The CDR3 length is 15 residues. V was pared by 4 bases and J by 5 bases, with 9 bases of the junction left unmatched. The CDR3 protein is CASSPRQGARNEQYV. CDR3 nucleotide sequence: TGTGCCAGCAGCCCCAGACAGGGGGCTAGGAACGAGCAGTACGTC.

CDR3 protein: CASSIQEFGELFF. The CDR3 DNA is TGTGCCAGTAGTATACAGGAATTCGGGGAGCTGTTTTTT. V usage is TRBV19 and J usage is TRBJ2-2; D call uncertain. This CDR3 has 13 amino acids. Looked up from germline, CDR1 is LNHDA and CDR2 is SQIVND (reference sequence). V was pared by 2 bases and J by 7 bases, with 8 bases between.

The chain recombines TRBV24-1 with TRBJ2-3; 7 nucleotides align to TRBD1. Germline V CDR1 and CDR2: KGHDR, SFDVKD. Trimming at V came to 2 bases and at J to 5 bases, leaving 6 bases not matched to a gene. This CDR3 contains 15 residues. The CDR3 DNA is TGTGCCACCAGTGATTATAAACAGGGGTTAGATACGCAGTATTTT. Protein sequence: CATSDYKQGLDTQYF.

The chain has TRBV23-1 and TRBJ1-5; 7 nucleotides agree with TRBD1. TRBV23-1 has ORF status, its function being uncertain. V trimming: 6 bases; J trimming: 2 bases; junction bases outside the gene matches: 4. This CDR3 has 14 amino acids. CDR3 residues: CASRDDRGNQPQHF. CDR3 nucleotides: TGCGCCAGCAGGGACGACAGGGGCAATCAGCCCCAGCATTTT.

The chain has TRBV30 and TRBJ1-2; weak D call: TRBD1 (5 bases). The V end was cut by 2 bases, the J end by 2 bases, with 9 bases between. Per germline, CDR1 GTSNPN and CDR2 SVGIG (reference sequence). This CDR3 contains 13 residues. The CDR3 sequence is CAWSKGINYGYTF. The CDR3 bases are TGTGCCTGGAGTAAGGGGATAAACTATGGCTACACCTTC.

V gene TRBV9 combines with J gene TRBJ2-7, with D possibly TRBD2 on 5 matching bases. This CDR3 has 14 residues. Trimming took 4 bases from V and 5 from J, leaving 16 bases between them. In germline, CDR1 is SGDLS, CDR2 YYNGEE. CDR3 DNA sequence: TGTGCCAGCAGCCCCCGGGGTCTCCAGGACGAGCAGTACTTC. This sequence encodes CASSPRGLQDEQYF.

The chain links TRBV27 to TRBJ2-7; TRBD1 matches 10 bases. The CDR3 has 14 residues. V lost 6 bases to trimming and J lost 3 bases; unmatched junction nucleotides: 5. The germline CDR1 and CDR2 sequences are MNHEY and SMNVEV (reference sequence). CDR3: CASRWGTGDYEQYF. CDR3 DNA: TGTGCCAGCAGATGGGGGACAGGGGACTACGAGCAGTACTTC.

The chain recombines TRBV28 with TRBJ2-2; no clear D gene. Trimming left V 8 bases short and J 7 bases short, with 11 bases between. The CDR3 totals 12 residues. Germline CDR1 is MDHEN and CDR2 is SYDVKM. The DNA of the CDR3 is TGTGCCAGCTACCGCTTAGTCGGGGAGCTGTTTTTT. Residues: CASYRLVGELFF.

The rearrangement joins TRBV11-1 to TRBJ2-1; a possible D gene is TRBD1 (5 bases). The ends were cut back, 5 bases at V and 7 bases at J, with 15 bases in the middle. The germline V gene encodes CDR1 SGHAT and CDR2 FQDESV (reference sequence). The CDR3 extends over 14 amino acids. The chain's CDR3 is CASSVWQGSNEQFF. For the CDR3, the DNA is TGTGCCAGCAGCGTCTGGCAGGGTTCGAATGAGCAGTTCTTC.

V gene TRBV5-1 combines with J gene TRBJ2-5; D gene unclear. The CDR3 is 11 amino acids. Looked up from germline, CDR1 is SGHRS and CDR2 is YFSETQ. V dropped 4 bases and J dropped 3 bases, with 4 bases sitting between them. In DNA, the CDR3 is TGCGCCAGCAGCGCGGAAGAGACCCAGTACTTC. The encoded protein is CASSAEETQYF. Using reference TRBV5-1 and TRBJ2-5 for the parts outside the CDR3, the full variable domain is KAGVTQTPRYLIKTRGQQVTLSCSPISGHRSVSWYQQTPGQGLQFLFEYFSETQRNKGNFPGRFSGRQFSNSRSEMNVSTLELGDSALYLCASSAEETQYFGPGTRLLVL.

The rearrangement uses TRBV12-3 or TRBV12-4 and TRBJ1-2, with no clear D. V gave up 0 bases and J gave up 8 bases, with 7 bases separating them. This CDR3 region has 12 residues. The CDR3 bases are TGTGCCAGCAGTTTAGCGGGAGAAGGCTACACCTTC. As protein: CASSLAGEGYTF.

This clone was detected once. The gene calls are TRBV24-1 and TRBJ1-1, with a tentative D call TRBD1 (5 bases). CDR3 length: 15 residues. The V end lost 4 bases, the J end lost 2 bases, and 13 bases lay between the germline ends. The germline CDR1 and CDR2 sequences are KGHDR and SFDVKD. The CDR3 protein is CATSDPQDSNTEAFF. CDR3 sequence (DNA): TGTGCCACCAGTGACCCTCAAGACAGTAACACTGAAGCTTTCTTT.

This CDR3 reads CASNPSGGTGELFF. CDR3 coding DNA: TGTGCCAGTAACCCTAGCGGGGGGACCGGGGAGCTGTTTTTT. The chain links TRBV19 to TRBJ2-2; 11 nucleotides agree with TRBD2. From germline, CDR1 is LNHDA and CDR2 SQIVND (reference sequence). This CDR3 comprises 14 residues. V shed 7 bases and J 5 bases; nucleotides not matched to a gene: 3.

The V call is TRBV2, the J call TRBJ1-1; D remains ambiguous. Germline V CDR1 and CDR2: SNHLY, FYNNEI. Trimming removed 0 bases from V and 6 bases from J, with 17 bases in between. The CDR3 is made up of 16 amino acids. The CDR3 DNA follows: TGTGCCAGCAGTGAAGCGCTTATCTCGGGGTGGGCTGAAGCTTTCTTT. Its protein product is CASSEALISGWAEAFF.